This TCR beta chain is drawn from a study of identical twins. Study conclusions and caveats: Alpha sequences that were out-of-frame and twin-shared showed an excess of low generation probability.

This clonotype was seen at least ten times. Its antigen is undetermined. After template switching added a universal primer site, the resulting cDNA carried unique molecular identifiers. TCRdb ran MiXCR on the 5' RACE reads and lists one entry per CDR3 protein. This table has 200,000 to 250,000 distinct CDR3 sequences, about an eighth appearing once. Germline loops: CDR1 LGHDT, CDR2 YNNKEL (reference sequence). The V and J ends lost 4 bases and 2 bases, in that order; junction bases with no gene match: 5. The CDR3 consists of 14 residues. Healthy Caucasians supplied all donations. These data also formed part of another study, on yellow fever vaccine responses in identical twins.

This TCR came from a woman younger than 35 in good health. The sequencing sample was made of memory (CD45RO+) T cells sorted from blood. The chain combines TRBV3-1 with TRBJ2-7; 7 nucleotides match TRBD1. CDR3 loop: CASSPYDRAYEQYF. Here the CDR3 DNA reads TGTGCCAGCAGCCCCTATGACAGGGCCTACGAGCAGTACTTC.